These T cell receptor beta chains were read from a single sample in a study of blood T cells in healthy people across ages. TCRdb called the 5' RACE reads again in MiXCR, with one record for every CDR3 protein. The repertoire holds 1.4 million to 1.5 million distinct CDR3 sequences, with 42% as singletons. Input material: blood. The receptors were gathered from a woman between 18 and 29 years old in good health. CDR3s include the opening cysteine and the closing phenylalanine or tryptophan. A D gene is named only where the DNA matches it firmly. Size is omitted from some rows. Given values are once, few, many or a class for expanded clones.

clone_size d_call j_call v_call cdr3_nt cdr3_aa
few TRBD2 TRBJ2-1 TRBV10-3 TGTGCCATCAGTCCGGGACTAGCGGGAGGGAGAGGCAATGAGCAGTTCTTC CAISPGLAGGRGNEQFF
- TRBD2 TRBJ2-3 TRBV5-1 TGCGCCAGCAGCTTAACTAGCGGGGGCGCTAGCACAGATACGCAGTATTTT CASSLTSGGASTDTQYF
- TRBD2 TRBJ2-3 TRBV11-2 TGTGCCAGCAGCAAACGGGCTAGCGGGGGGGTTAGGGATACGCAGTATTTT CASSKRASGGVRDTQYF
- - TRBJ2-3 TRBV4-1 TGCGCCAGCAGCCAAGCCGGGACTTTCACAGATACGCAGTATTTT CASSQAGTFTDTQYF
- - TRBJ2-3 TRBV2 TGTGCCAGCAGTGGTTTTGGGGGGGGGCGTGATACGCAGTATTTT CASSGFGGGRDTQYF
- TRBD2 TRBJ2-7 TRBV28 TGTGCCAGCAGTTTAGAGGGACTAGGCGGTAACTCCTACGAGCAGTACTTC CASSLEGLGGNSYEQYF
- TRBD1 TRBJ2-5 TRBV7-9 TGTGCCAGCAGCTTGCGGACAGGGGGCGAAGAGACCCAGTACTTC CASSLRTGGEETQYF
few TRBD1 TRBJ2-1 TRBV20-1 TGCAGTGCTAGAGACCGCCCCGGGACAGGGGGTTACAATGAGCAGTTCTTC CSARDRPGTGGYNEQFF
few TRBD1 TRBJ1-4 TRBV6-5 TGTGCCAGCAGTTACCTACAGGGGACTACATCAACTAATGAAAAACTGTTTTTT CASSYLQGTTSTNEKLFF
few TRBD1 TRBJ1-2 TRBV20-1 TGCAGTGCTAGTATGGGTGGGACAGGGGCCCCCTACACCTTC CSASMGGTGAPYTF
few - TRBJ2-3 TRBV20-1 TGCAGTGCTTGGGCCGATACGCAGTATTTT CSAWADTQYF
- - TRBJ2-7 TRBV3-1 TGTTCCAGCAGCCAATCCGGGGCAATCTACGAGCAGTACTTC CSSSQSGAIYEQYF
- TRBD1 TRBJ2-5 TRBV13 TGTGCCAGCAGTGGACAGGAGCAAGAGACCCAGTACTTC CASSGQEQETQYF
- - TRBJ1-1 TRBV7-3 TGTGCCAGCAGCTCCGGACTGTACACTGAAGCTTTCTTT CASSSGLYTEAFF
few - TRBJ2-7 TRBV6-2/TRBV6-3 TGTGCCAGCAGTTACTCGCTCAGTCCAGGCGACGAGCAGTACTTC CASSYSLSPGDEQYF
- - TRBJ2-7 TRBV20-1 TGCAGTGCTTCGCTAGGACCCCTTGGGCAGTACTTC CSASLGPLGQYF
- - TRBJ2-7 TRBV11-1 TGTGCCAGCAGCTTAACCGGCGCCGTGGGGGGCGAGCAGTACTTC CASSLTGAVGGEQYF
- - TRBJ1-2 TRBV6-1 TGTGCCAGCAGTAACGGAGCAGGGCCCACCTTC CASSNGAGPTF
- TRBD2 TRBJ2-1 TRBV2 TGTGCCAGCGGCGGGGGAATAATCGACAATGAGCAGTTCTTC CASGGGIIDNEQFF
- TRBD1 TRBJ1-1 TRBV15 TGTGCCACTAGCACTACAGGGGCGGGCACTGAAGCTTTCTTT CATSTTGAGTEAFF
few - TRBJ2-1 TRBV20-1 TGCAGTGCTATTACGGGGAAGGGGAATGAGCAGTTCTTC CSAITGKGNEQFF
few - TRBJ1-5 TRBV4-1 TGCGCCAGCAGTTCCCCCCAGGGAACCTCGCATTTT CASSSPQGTSHF
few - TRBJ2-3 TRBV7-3 TGTGCCAGCAGCCGGACGGGGCACACAGATACGCAGTATTTT CASSRTGHTDTQYF
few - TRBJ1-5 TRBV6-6 TGTGCCAGCAGGCCAGGGAGCGTTGGCAATCAGCCCCAGCATTTT CASRPGSVGNQPQHF